This TCR beta chain was recorded in a study of cytomegalovirus exposure and HLA in healthy donors. Broader study findings: Rarity held for most TCR sequences, but there were some public TCRs that occurred in many donors. The listing of 150 to 200 TCR beta chains classed them as cytomegalovirus-associated.

13 Jbeta primers and 60 Vbeta primers were used for the PCR. Method: immunoSEQ multiplex PCR; TCRdb's copy keeps in-frame clones and lacks some. Among over 150,000 clones, approximately 80% were seen once, and the ten largest hold 2% to 2.5%. As to this clone: The antigen is undetermined.

The TCR sequence derives from a woman in her 30s in good health and CMV-seronegative. Specimen: PBMCs.

CDR3 residues: CASSPGTSQETQYF. In DNA, the CDR3 is TGTGCCAGCAGTCCCGGGACTAGCCAAGAGACCCAGTACTTC. The chain links TRBV5-6 to TRBJ2-5; TRBD2 matches 8 bases. Trimming at V came to 5 bases and at J to 1 base, leaving 4 bases not matched to a gene. Germline CDR1 is SGHDT and CDR2 is YYEEEE. The CDR3 is 14 residues long. Looking up the rest from reference TRBV5-6 and TRBJ2-5 gives the full variable domain: DAGVTQSPTHLIKTRGQQVTLRCSPKSGHDTVSWYQQALGQGPQFIFQYYEEEERQRGNFPDRFSGHQFPNYSSELNVNALLLGDSALYLCASSPGTSQETQYFGPGTRLLVL.